This TCR beta chain was obtained from a study of T cells after yellow fever vaccination. The study's findings and limits: The CD4 compartment and the CD8 compartment contained a small share of clonotypes in common. The secondary response peaked faster, at day 5 versus 15, but was weaker. Primary-vaccination clones mostly resurfaced post-booster (96% CD4, under 90% CD8).

TCRdb re-called the 5' RACE reads through MiXCR, storing one row per CDR3 protein. The sample has about 170,000 distinct CDR3 sequences, approximately 9.9% seen once. The germline CDR1 and CDR2 sequences are SGHDT and YYEEEE. The CDR3 runs 17 residues. The V segment lost 4 bases and the J segment 5 bases; nucleotides outside the gene matches: 10. As regards this clonotype: Its cognate antigen is unknown.

The sample in question was CD8+ T cells sorted from PBMCs, obtained 15 days after the yellow fever booster vaccination. The receptor was derived from a man in his late teens or twenties who received the YFV17D yellow fever vaccine. The V and J genes are TRBV5-6 and TRBJ2-5, with 14 nucleotides matching TRBD2. CDR3 bases: TGTGCCAGCAGCCAGGGACTAGCGGGGGTTCTAGGGGAGACCCAGTACTTC. Translating gives CASSQGLAGVLGETQYF.